The source of this T cell receptor (beta chain) is a study of cytomegalovirus exposure and HLA in healthy donors. Study results and limitations: When analyzed later, a missense DCLRE1C variant was found to be linked to TCR beta V- and J-gene trimming. The study reported that TCR beta sequences accurately predicted HLA-A and HLA-B alleles in most subjects. Available immune exposure information covered CMV serostatus only.

Primers: 60 Vbeta forward and 13 Jbeta reverse. Libraries were prepared by immunoSEQ multiplex PCR; TCRdb keeps only in-frame clonotypes and omits some of them. The repertoire consists of tens of thousands of clones, with over 70% occurring once and the leading ten covering about 5.5%. On this clone: Antigen specificity is unknown.

Donors sampled were nominally healthy, though unrecorded immune exposures were likely. In germline, CDR1 is MNHEY, CDR2 SVGAGI. V lost 6 bases to trimming and J lost 10 bases, with 12 bases between them. This CDR3 is 11 amino acids long. The sample consisted of PBMCs. The V and J genes are TRBV6-5 and TRBJ1-1, with D possibly being TRBD1 (5 bases). This receptor was taken from a male donor in good health and CMV-seropositive. In nucleotides, the CDR3 is TGTGCCAGCAGGTCGCTGGGGGGAGCTTTCTTT. As protein: CASRSLGGAFF.